Following are 16 T cell receptor beta chains from one sample sequenced in a study of blood T cell repertoires in COVID-19. Data came from immunoSEQ multiplex PCR; TCRdb stores just in-frame clones and leaves some out. The sample holds around 300,000 clones; about 89% are singletons and the top ten take 1.5% to 2%. Sequenced material: PBMCs or T cells enriched from blood (not recorded which). These TCRs come from a woman aged 35 to 49 who had recovered from COVID-19.

This clone was observed once. The chain couples TRBV7-2 to TRBJ2-5; 7 positions match TRBD2. The CDR3 sequence is 14 residues long. V was clipped by 5 bases and J by 2 bases; unmatched bases: 5. Germline CDR1 reads SGHTA; CDR2 reads FQGNSA. CDR3 bases: TGTGCCAGCAGCGGATACGGGAGGCAAGAGACCCAGTACTTC. Encoded protein: CASSGYGRQETQYF.

The gene calls are TRBV19 and TRBJ2-1; 11 bases agree with TRBD2. J was trimmed by 12 bases and V by 6 bases; bases with no gene match: 10. The CDR3 contains 14 residues. Germline assignment: CDR1 LNHDA and CDR2 SQIVND (reference sequence). Here the CDR3 DNA reads TGTGCCAGTAGCCTCCTAGCGGGGGGTACATGGCAGTTCTTC. Translated, it gives CASSLLAGGTWQFF.

The rearrangement uses TRBV10-1 and TRBJ1-5, with D possibly being TRBD1 (5 bases). The V and J ends lost 8 bases and 0 bases respectively, with 20 bases between them. Germline CDR1 is WNHNN and CDR2 is SYGVQD (reference sequence). This CDR3 region has 17 residues. The CDR3 DNA reads as TGCGCCAGCCCACCGGGACTGCCGGGTCATAGCAATCAGCCCCAGCATTTT. Amino acids: CASPPGLPGHSNQPQHF.

V usage is TRBV6-5 and J usage is TRBJ1-2; no clear D. Germline CDR1 MNHEY, CDR2 SVGAGI. This CDR3 is built from 14 residues. Trimming shortened V by 0 bases and J by 7 bases, and 12 bases separated the two germline ends. CDR3: CASSYSAGTLGYTF. CDR3 DNA: TGTGCCAGCAGTTACTCGGCAGGTACCCTTGGCTACACCTTC.

The V and J genes are TRBV12-5 and TRBJ1-5, with 10 positions matching TRBD1. This CDR3 spans 16 amino acids. CDR1 is LGHNT and CDR2 is FRNRAP in the germline V gene. J gave up 1 base and V 6 bases, and 6 bases lay outside the gene matches. DNA of the CDR3: TGTGCTAGTGGCCAACTGACAGGGGGCAGCAATCAGCCCCAGCATTTT. Protein: CASGQLTGGSNQPQHF. Variable domain in full (rest from reference TRBV12-5 and TRBJ1-5): DARVTQTPRHKVTEMGQEVTMRCQPILGHNTVFWYRQTMMQGLELLAYFRNRAPLDDSGMPKDRFSAEMPDATLATLKIQPSEPRDSAVYFCASGQLTGGSNQPQHFGDGTRLSIL.

This chain joins TRBV30 and TRBJ1-4; possibly TRBD1 for D (5 bases). Germline V gene lookup returns CDR1 GTSNPN and CDR2 SVGIG (reference sequence). Trimming left V 3 bases short and J 3 bases short, with 11 bases between. This CDR3 region has 14 residues. CDR3 in DNA: TGTGCCTGGAGCCACGGGGGGGCTAATGAAAAACTGTTTTTT. Protein: CAWSHGGANEKLFF.

The chain links TRBV30 to TRBJ2-2; 8 positions match TRBD1. Germline trimming cut 3 bases from V and 5 bases from J; bases unmatched to any gene: 5. The germline V gene encodes CDR1 GTSNPN and CDR2 SVGIG (reference sequence). The CDR3 covers 14 residues. CDR3 in amino acids: CAWSQGARTGELFF. The CDR3 nucleotides read TGTGCCTGGAGCCAGGGGGCGCGGACCGGGGAGCTGTTTTTT.

The V call is TRBV3-1 (or the pseudogene TRBV3-2), the J call TRBJ2-5; D not certain. CDR1 is LGHDT and CDR2 is YNNKEL in the germline V gene (reference sequence). V dropped 1 base and J dropped 4 bases, with 10 bases sitting between them. The CDR3 loop spans 14 amino acids. CDR3 region: CASSQVKLRETQYF. The DNA for the CDR3 is TGTGCCAGCAGCCAAGTTAAGCTGAGAGAGACCCAGTACTTC.

The chain combines TRBV19 with TRBJ2-1, with D maybe TRBD1 (5 bases). There are 15 residues in the CDR3. V shed 2 bases and J shed 7 bases, with 15 bases lying between them. The germline CDR1 and CDR2 sequences are LNHDA and SQIVND (reference sequence). DNA of the CDR3: TGTGCCAGTAGTATATGGGTCCGGGCAGGGAATGAGCAGTTCTTC. This encodes CASSIWVRAGNEQFF.

The table lists this clone with a few counts. V gene TRBV7-9 combines with J gene TRBJ2-2; D is undetermined. This CDR3 is 12 amino acids long. CDR1 is SEHNR and CDR2 is FQNEAQ in the germline V gene (reference sequence). Trimming removed 2 bases from V and 5 bases from J, with 3 bases in between. CDR3 sequence reads: CASSLQTGELFF. The CDR3 nucleotides read TGTGCCAGCAGCTTACAGACCGGGGAGCTGTTTTTT.

This chain links TRBV7-9 with TRBJ2-1; D unclear. This CDR3 region has 14 residues. Germline loops: CDR1 SEHNR, CDR2 FQNEAQ (reference sequence). V was trimmed by 4 bases and J by 7 bases, leaving 14 bases between them. CDR3 amino acids: CASSSVAARNEQFF. The CDR3 DNA sequence: TGTGCCAGCAGCTCCGTGGCAGCGAGGAATGAGCAGTTCTTC.

V is TRBV5-5 and J is TRBJ2-7, with TRBD2 matching 11 bases. The CDR3 runs to 15 residues. Germline V CDR1 and CDR2: SGHKS, YYEKEE (reference sequence). V gave up 4 bases and J gave up 0 bases; unmatched junction bases: 3. This chain's CDR3 is CASSVTSGSSYEQYF. The CDR3, as DNA: TGTGCCAGCAGCGTAACTAGCGGGAGCTCCTACGAGCAGTACTTC.

This chain links TRBV2 with TRBJ2-7; 10 nucleotides line up with TRBD1. Trimming took 8 bases from V and 6 from J; bases not matched to a gene: 4. CDR3 length equals 12 residues. The germline V gene encodes CDR1 SNHLY and CDR2 FYNNEI. In DNA form, the CDR3 reads TGTGCCAGCCGGACAGGGGGTACCGAGCAGTACTTC. This sequence encodes CASRTGGTEQYF.

This clone was observed once. The rearrangement joins TRBV10-1 to TRBJ2-7; possible D gene TRBD1, 5 bases. Per the germline V gene, CDR1 is WNHNN and CDR2 is SYGVQD (reference sequence). The germline V and J ends were trimmed by 2 bases and 9 bases, with 14 bases remaining between them. This CDR3 is 13 amino acids long. The CDR3: CASSERGRVAQYF. Here the CDR3 DNA reads TGCGCCAGCAGTGAGAGGGGCCGAGTAGCGCAGTACTTC.

The chain employs TRBV7-9 and TRBJ1-2; D is unresolved. Germline CDR1 is SEHNR and CDR2 is FQNEAQ (reference sequence). The length of the CDR3 is 14 residues. The V gene lost 3 bases and the J gene lost 2 bases, with 10 bases spanning the gap. Here the CDR3 DNA reads TGTGCCAGCAGCTTTGTGGGCTCCAACTATGGCTACACCTTC. Its protein is CASSFVGSNYGYTF.

This clone came up once. The chain uses TRBV3-1 (or the pseudogene TRBV3-2) and TRBJ2-5; tentative D call: TRBD1 (6 bases). V was trimmed by 4 bases and J by 3 bases, leaving 18 bases between them. The germline CDR1 and CDR2 sequences are LGHDT and YNNKEL (reference sequence). CDR3 size: 16 residues. Here the CDR3 DNA reads TGTGCCAGCAGCCCGAGTTTGGGACAAGGAAAAGAGACCCAGTACTTC. It is translated as CASSPSLGQGKETQYF.